This TCR beta chain is from a study of T cells in Graves' hyperthyroidism and ophthalmopathy (dated by TCRdb to between 2019 and 2020). Background for the entire study: Peripheral blood was sampled at the time of initial diagnosis, prior to any treatment. To identify TCR V-J signatures that set the groups apart, the researchers used a discovery cohort of about a hundred patients, made up of 40 to 45 with Graves' ophthalmopathy and 57 with stable Graves' hyperthyroidism. Prospective prediction of ophthalmopathy was tested in an independent validation cohort of about 19 hyperthyroidism patients and around 16 patients who later progressed to ophthalmopathy. For training and testing, the 95 to 100 patients in the discovery cohort were randomly divided in a 7:3 ratio. Thyroid tissue and blood T-cell repertoires from about six Graves' hyperthyroidism patients were also compared in the study. After blood sampling, hyperthyroidism patients were treated with methimazole at a starting dose of 30 mg daily, and ophthalmopathy patients were treated with high-dose intravenous methylprednisolone. According to the paper, TCR Vbeta CDR3 sequencing was carried out on some 140 peripheral blood samples, which came from approximately 43 ophthalmopathy, under 80 hyperthyroidism and about 17 progressor patients.

Stable Graves' hyperthyroidism was defined as no progression to ophthalmopathy during 18 months of follow-up. Hyperthyroidism patients were newly diagnosed, had a disease duration of under 2 months, and were aged 18 to 65 years. Exclusion was applied to patients with uncontrolled infections, other autoimmune diseases, pregnancy or lactation. Clinical symptoms, serum thyroxine and TRAb, thyroid ultrasound, and orbital computed tomography formed the basis for the diagnoses. PBMCs were isolated from more than 9 ml of fresh peripheral blood by Ficoll-Paque density gradient centrifugation. Total RNA was extracted using Trizol reagent, and RNA quality was assessed on an Agilent 2100 Bioanalyzer. The TCR beta CDR3 regions were amplified from RNA transcripts. For the first round of RT-PCR on the TCR CDR3, the HTBI primer set was used together with the Qiagen OneStep RT-PCR kit. Libraries were constructed in a second round of multiplex PCR, after which size selection and purification were performed. Sequencing of the libraries was done on an Illumina HiSeq2000 using paired-end 100 bp reads. The study's own analysis went as follows. SOAPnuke was used to process the raw data, removing reads that contained adapters or uncalled bases, had a mean Phred below 15, or lacked an exact match to the constant primer or identifier. High-quality paired reads were merged with COPE v1.2.5, and unique nucleotide sequences were defined as clonotypes. MiTCR v1.1 was used to align clonotypes to the IMGT TRBV, TRBD and TRBJ reference segments. The analysis was restricted to V-J combinations with a frequency above 0.0001, which together covered 99.2% of the repertoires. A TCS score was defined as the ratio of F50 (clonal expansion) to E x V (chaos), with BLOSUM62-based TCRdist applied between CDR3 peptides within each V-J. Welch's t-statistics and random forest reduced roughly 530 V-J features to roughly 13, which were used in a naive Bayes classifier (R e1071). TCRdb applied fastp at Q25 and MiXCR to the public reads, then kept only in-frame beta chains. Rows with a matching CDR3 protein are joined into one entry that keeps the most common DNA and genes. The authors' filters were not applied to this entry. The sample has about 400,000 distinct CDR3 sequences on record, approximately 13% of them singletons. Jointly, the top ten make up around 9.2% of the sample.

This clonotype showed up many times. Its antigen is not yet known. Per-nucleotide qualities are absent, and no much larger clonotype sits a single base away. Findings and caveats that apply to the study as a whole: A 13 V-J signature model separated ophthalmopathy from stable hyperthyroidism, with nearly 90% sensitivity and around 84% specificity in cross-validation and 80%/75% in testing. Most expanded thyroid clonotypes (frequency above 0.001) were also detected in blood, suggesting blood repertoires may reflect thyroid immune responses. During validation, the model predicted progression to ophthalmopathy a median of roughly six months ahead of onset, with 60% to 71% sensitivity and under 85% specificity. Sample size was not statistically predetermined, and blinding of investigators to group allocation was not performed.

The receptor comes from a woman under 30 with Graves' hyperthyroidism. The sample was blood.

CDR3 sequence: CSAGPMGSTDTQYF. The base sequence is TGCAGTGCAGGCCCTATGGGAAGCACAGATACGCAGTATTTT. The chain is made from TRBV20-1 and TRBJ2-3, with the D gene not clear enough to name. V is clipped by 6 bases and J by 0 bases, and the sequence between their germline boundaries is 13 bases long. CDR3 length: 14 amino acids, cysteine to phenylalanine. Only the CDR3 DNA is retained, 42 bases long and in frame from the first base. In the germline V gene (reference sequence), CDR1 corresponds to DFQATT and CDR2 to SNEGSKA.